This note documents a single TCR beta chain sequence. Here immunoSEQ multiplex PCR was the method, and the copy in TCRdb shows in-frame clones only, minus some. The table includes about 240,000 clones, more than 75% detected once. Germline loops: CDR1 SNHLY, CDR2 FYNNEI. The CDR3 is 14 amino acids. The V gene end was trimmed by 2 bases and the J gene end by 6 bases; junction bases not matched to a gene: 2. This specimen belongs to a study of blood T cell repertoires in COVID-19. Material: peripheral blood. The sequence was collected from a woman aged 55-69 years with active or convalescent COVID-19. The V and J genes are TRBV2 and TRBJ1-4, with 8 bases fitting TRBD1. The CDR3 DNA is TGTGCCAGCAGTGAACAGGGGGCGGATGAAAAACTGTTTTTT. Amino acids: CASSEQGADEKLFF.